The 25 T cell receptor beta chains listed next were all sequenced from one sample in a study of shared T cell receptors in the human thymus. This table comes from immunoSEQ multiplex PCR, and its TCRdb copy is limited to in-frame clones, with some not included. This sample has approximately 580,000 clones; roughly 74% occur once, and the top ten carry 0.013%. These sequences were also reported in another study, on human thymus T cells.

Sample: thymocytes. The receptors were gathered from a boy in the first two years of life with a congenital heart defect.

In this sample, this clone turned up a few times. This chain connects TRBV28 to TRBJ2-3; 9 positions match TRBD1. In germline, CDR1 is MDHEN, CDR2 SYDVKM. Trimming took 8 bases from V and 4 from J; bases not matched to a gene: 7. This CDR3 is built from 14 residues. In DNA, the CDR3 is TGTGCCAGCCTCCGGGACAGGGTGGCAGATACGCAGTATTTT. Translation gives CASLRDRVADTQYF.

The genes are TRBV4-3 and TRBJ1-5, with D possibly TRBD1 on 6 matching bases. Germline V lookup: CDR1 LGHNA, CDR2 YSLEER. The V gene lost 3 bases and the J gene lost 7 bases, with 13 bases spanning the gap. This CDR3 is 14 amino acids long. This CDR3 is CASSQIQGAQPQHF. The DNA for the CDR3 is TGCGCCAGCAGCCAGATACAGGGAGCCCAGCCCCAGCATTTT.

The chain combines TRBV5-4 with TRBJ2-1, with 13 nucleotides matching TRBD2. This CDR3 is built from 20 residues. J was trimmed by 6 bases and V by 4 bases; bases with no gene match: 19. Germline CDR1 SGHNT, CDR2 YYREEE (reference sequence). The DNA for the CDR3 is TGTGCCAGCAGCCCGTACCGGGGGACTAGCGGGACCTCGACTTCCAATGAGCAGTTCTTC. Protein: CASSPYRGTSGTSTSNEQFF.

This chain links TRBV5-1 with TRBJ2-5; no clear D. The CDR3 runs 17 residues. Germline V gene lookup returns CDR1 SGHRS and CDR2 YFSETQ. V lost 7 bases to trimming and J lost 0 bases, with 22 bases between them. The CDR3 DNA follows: TGCGCCAGCGTTAAGTCTGGGCAGGCAACGTACCAAGAGACCCAGTACTTC. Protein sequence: CASVKSGQATYQETQYF.

CDR3 residues: CASRNRDSSGSSSYEQYF. In DNA form, the CDR3 reads TGTGCCAGCAGAAACCGGGACAGCTCAGGCTCAAGCTCCTACGAGCAGTACTTC. V gene TRBV27 combines with J gene TRBJ2-7; 7 bases map to TRBD1. The CDR3 sequence is 18 residues long. Per the germline V gene, CDR1 is MNHEY and CDR2 is SMNVEV (reference sequence). The junction had 17 bases not matched to a gene; V was cut back by 6 bases and J by 0 bases.

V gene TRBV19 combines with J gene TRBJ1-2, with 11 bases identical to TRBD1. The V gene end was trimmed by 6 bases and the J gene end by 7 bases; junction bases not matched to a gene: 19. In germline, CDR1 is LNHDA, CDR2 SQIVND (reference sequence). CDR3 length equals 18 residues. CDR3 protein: CASSRDRGNGVECGGYTF. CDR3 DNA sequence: TGTGCCAGTAGCCGGGACAGGGGGAACGGGGTCGAATGTGGTGGCTACACCTTC.

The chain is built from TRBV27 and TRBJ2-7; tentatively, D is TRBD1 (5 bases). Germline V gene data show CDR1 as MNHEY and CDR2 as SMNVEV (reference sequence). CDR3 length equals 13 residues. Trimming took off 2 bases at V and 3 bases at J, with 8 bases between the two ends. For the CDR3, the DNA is TGTGCCAGCAGTTTAGGGGCAGACTACGAGCAGTACTTC. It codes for CASSLGADYEQYF.

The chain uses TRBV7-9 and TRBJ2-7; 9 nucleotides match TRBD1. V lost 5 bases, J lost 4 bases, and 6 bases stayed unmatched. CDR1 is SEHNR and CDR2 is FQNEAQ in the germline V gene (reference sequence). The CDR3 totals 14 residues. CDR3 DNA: TGTGCCAGCAGCCCTGGACAGGGGATGTACGAGCAGTACTTC. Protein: CASSPGQGMYEQYF. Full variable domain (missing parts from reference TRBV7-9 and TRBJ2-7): DTGVSQNPRHKITKRGQNVTFRCDPISEHNRLYWYRQTLGQGPEFLTYFQNEAQLEKSRLLSDRFSAERPKGSFSTLEIQRTEQGDSAMYLCASSPGQGMYEQYFGPGTRLTVT.

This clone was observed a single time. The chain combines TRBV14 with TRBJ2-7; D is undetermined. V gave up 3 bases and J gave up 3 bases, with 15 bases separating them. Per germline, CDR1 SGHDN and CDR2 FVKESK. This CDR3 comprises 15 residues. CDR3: CASSHPNTRFYEQYF. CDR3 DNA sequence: TGTGCCAGCAGCCATCCTAATACTCGATTCTACGAGCAGTACTTC.

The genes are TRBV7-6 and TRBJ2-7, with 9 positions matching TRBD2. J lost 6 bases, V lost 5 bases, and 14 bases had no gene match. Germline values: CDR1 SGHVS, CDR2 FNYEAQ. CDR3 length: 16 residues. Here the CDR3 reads CASSLDGTSRGGEQYF. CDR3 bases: TGTGCCAGCAGCCTAGACGGGACTAGCAGGGGGGGCGAGCAGTACTTC.

The CDR3 sequence: CASSVGQRGNLGNEQFF. The CDR3, as DNA: TGTGCCAGCAGCGTTGGTCAGCGGGGAAACCTCGGGAATGAGCAGTTCTTC. V is TRBV9 and J is TRBJ2-1; 7 bases are shared with TRBD2. Germline V gene sequence: CDR1 SGDLS, CDR2 YYNGEE. CDR3 size: 17 residues. V was clipped by 2 bases and J by 7 bases; unmatched bases: 15.

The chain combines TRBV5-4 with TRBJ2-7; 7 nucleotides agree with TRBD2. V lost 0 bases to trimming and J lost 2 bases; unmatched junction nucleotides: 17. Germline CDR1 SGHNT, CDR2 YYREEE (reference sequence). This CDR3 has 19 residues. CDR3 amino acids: CASSLDRGPGTTEPYEQYF. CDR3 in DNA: TGTGCCAGCAGCTTGGATAGGGGCCCCGGGACTACAGAACCCTACGAGCAGTACTTC.

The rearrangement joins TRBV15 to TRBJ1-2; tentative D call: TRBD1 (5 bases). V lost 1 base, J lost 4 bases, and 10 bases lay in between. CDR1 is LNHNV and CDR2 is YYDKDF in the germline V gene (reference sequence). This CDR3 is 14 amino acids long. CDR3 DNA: TGTGCCACCAGCAGAGGGGGCGCCGGCTATGGCTACACCTTC. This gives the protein CATSRGGAGYGYTF.

The DNA of the CDR3 is TGTGCCAGCAGCTTACCGGGACAGGATCAGCCCCAGCATTTT. This codes for CASSLPGQDQPQHF. The chain combines TRBV11-2 with TRBJ1-5; 8 bases are a match to TRBD1. Germline trimming cut 2 bases from V and 5 bases from J; bases unmatched to any gene: 2. The germline CDR1 and CDR2 sequences are SGHAT and FQNNGV. The CDR3 is 14 amino acids.

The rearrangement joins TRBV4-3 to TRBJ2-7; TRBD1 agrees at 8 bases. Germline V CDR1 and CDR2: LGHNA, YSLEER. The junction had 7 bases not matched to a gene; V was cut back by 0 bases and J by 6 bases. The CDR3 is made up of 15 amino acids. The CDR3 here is CASSQDWGQESEQYF. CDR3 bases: TGCGCCAGCAGCCAAGATTGGGGACAGGAGTCCGAGCAGTACTTC.

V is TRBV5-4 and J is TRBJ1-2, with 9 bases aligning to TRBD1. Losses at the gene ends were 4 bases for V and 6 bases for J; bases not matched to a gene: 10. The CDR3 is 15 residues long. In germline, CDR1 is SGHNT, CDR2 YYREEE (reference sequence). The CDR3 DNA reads TGTGCCAGCAGCCCACCTCACGACAGGGGGGATGGCTACACCTTC. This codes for CASSPPHDRGDGYTF. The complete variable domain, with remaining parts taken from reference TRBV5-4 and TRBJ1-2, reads ETGVTQSPTHLIKTRGQQVTLRCSSQSGHNTVSWYQQALGQGPQFIFQYYREEENGRGNFPPRFSGLQFPNYSSELNVNALELDDSALYLCASSPPHDRGDGYTFGSGTRLTVV.

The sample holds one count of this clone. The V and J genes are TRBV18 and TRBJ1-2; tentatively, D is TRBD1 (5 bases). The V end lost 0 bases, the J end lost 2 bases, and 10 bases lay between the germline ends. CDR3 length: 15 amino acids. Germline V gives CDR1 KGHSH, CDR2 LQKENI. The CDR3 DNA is TGTGCCAGCTCACCACCGGTTAAGGGGAACTATGGCTACACCTTC. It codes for CASSPPVKGNYGYTF.

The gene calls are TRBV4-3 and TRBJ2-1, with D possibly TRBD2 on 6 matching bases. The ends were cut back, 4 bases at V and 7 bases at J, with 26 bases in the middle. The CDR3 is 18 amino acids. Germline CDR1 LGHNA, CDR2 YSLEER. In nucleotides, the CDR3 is TGCGCCAGCAGCCGCCAGCTGGGAACGGGGGAGAGGGTGAATGAGCAGTTCTTC. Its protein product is CASSRQLGTGERVNEQFF.

CDR3 nucleotides: TGTGCCAGCACCTCAGAGACAGGGGGAGTTGAGACCCAGTACTTC. As protein: CASTSETGGVETQYF. The rearrangement uses TRBV2 and TRBJ2-5, with 9 bases matching TRBD1. V lost 7 bases to trimming and J lost 5 bases; unmatched junction nucleotides: 11. The germline gives CDR1 SNHLY, CDR2 FYNNEI. CDR3 length: 15 residues.

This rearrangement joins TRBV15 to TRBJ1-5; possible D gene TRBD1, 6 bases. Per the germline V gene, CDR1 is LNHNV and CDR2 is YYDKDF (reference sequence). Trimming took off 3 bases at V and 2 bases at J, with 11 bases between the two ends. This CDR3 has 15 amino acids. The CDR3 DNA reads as TGTGCCACCAGCAGGTACAGGACAGGCAATCAGCCCCAGCATTTT. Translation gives CATSRYRTGNQPQHF.

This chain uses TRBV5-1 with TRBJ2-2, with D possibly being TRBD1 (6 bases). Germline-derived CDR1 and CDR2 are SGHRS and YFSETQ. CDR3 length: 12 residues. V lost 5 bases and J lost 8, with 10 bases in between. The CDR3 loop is CASRGGSGELFF. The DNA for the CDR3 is TGCGCCAGCAGAGGGGGTTCTGGGGAGCTGTTTTTT.

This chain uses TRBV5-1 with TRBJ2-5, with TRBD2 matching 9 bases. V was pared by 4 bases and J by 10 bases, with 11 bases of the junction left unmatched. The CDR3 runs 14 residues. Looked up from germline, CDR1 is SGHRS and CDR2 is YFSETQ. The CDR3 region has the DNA TGCGCCAGCAGCGCCAGCGGGCCTAGCGGGATCCAGTACTTC. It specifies CASSASGPSGIQYF.

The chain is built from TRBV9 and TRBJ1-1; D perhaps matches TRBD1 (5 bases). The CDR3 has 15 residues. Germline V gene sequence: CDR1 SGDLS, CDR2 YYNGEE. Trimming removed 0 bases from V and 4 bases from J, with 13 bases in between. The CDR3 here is CASSVDGGAGTEAFF. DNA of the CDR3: TGTGCCAGCAGCGTAGATGGTGGGGCCGGCACTGAAGCTTTCTTT.

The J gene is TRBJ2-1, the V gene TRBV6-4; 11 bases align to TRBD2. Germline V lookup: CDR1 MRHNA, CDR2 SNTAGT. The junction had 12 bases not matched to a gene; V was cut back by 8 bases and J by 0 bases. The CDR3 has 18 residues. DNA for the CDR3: TGTGCCAGCCTTCTTGGGACTAGCGGTTTGAGCTCCTACAATGAGCAGTTCTTC. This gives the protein CASLLGTSGLSSYNEQFF.

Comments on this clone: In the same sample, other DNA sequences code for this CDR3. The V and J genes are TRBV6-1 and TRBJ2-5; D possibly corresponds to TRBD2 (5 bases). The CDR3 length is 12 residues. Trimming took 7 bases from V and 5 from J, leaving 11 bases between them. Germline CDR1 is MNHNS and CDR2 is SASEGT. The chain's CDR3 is CASIGSRETQYF. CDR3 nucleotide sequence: TGTGCCAGCATAGGGAGTCGGGAGACCCAGTACTTC.